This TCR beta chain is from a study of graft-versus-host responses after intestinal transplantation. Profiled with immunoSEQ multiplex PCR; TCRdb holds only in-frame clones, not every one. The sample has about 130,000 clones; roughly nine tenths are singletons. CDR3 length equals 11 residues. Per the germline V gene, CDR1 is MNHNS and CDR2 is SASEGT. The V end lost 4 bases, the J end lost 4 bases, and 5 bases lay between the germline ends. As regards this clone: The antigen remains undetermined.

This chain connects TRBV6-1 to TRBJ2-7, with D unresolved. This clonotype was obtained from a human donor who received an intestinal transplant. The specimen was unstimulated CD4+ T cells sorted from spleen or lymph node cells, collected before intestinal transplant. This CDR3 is CASSGVYEQYF. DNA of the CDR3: TGTGCCAGCAGTGGTGTGTACGAGCAGTACTTC.